This is a list of T cell receptor beta chains from one sample in a study of blood T cells in healthy people across ages. TCRdb independently ran MiXCR on the 5' RACE reads; one entry per CDR3 protein. The profile shows roughly 2 million distinct CDR3 sequences, around half of them singletons. Sequencing was done on a sample of blood. These TCRs come from a woman aged 40 to 50 in good health. The CDR3 runs from the conserved cysteine through the conserved F or W. The order of the fields is clone size, V gene, D gene, J gene, CDR3 DNA, CDR3 protein. The D gene is left open where the match is weak. Clone size is not always given. Where it is, it says once, few, many or a class for expanded clones.

NA,TRBV24-1,NA,TRBJ2-7,TGTGCCACCAGTGAGTCGAACTCCTACGAGCAGTACTTC,CATSESNSYEQYF
NA,TRBV6-8,TRBD1,TRBJ2-7,TGTGCCATCGAAAGGGACAGCAGCTCCTACGAGCAGTACTTC,CAIERDSSSYEQYF
NA,TRBV11-2,TRBD1,TRBJ1-2,TGTGCCAGCAGCTTATTAGCGCAATACAGGGGGCGCGACTATGGCTACACCTTC,CASSLLAQYRGRDYGYTF
NA,TRBV27,NA,TRBJ1-2,TGTGCCAGCAGTGGAGACGCCAGAAGGGGTGATGGCTACACCTTC,CASSGDARRGDGYTF
NA,TRBV2,TRBD1,TRBJ2-3,TGTGCCAGCAGTGCTGGTGGGACAGGGGGGGATACGCAGTATTTT,CASSAGGTGGDTQYF
NA,TRBV29-1,NA,TRBJ2-5,TGCAGCGTTGAAGATCGGGGGCCCAGGACCCAGTACTTC,CSVEDRGPRTQYF
NA,TRBV7-2,TRBD1,TRBJ2-5,TGTGCCAGCAGCTTAGGTGGCAGGGGGTCTGGAGAGACCCAGTACTTC,CASSLGGRGSGETQYF
NA,TRBV20-1,TRBD1,TRBJ2-3,TGCAGTGCTAGCCTCCGGGACAGCAACACAGATACGCAGTATTTT,CSASLRDSNTDTQYF
NA,TRBV20-1,NA,TRBJ1-5,TGCAGTGCTAGTGGGGTAGCGGATTCGGGCAATCAGCCCCAGCATTTT,CSASGVADSGNQPQHF
few,TRBV7-2,NA,TRBJ2-3,TGTGCCAGCAGCTACTCTCCAGCTAGCACAGATACGCAGTATTTT,CASSYSPASTDTQYF
NA,TRBV27,NA,TRBJ1-6,TGTGCCAGCAGTTTCGACTCGGGGGGGAAGTCACCCCTCCACTTT,CASSFDSGGKSPLHF
few,TRBV3-1,TRBD1,TRBJ2-7,TGTGCCAGCAGCCAAGCCTGGACAGGGGGGAACTACGAGCAGTACTTC,CASSQAWTGGNYEQYF
NA,TRBV5-1,TRBD2,TRBJ2-5,TGCGCCAGCAGCACGGGACTAGCGGGGGGCGCCTTGCAAGAGACCCAGTACTTC,CASSTGLAGGALQETQYF
NA,TRBV7-2,TRBD1,TRBJ1-6,TGTGCCAGCGGCCCGGACAGGGTGAATTCACCCCTCCACTTT,CASGPDRVNSPLHF
NA,TRBV10-3,NA,TRBJ2-1,TGTGCCATCAGTGATTGGGAGGCCTCCTACAATGAGCAGTTCTTC,CAISDWEASYNEQFF
NA,TRBV5-1,TRBD2,TRBJ2-3,TGCGCCAGCAGCCCCGGGGGGGGGCGAAGCACAGATACGCAGTATTTT,CASSPGGGRSTDTQYF
NA,TRBV4-1,NA,TRBJ2-3,TGCGCCAGCAGCCAAGTGGAAACTAGCACAGATACGCAGTATTTT,CASSQVETSTDTQYF
NA,TRBV7-8,TRBD2,TRBJ2-3,TGTGCCAGCAGCTCAGCTAGCGGGAGCCTCACAGATACGCAGTATTTT,CASSSASGSLTDTQYF
NA,TRBV6-2/TRBV6-3,TRBD2,TRBJ2-7,TGTGCCAGCAGTTACGTCGCTAGCGGGAGAAGATCCTACGAGCAGTACTTC,CASSYVASGRRSYEQYF
NA,TRBV27,TRBD1,TRBJ2-4,TGTGCCAGCAGACCAGAACAGGGGGAACTAAACATTCAGTACTTC,CASRPEQGELNIQYF
NA,TRBV20-1,NA,TRBJ2-1,TGCAGTGCAACTACAACAGGGTTCGCTGAGCAGTTCTTC,CSATTTGFAEQFF
NA,TRBV5-5,NA,TRBJ2-3,TGTGCCAGCAGCCCCCGTATCGTAGTCCCAGATACGCAGTATTTT,CASSPRIVVPDTQYF
few,TRBV2,TRBD1,TRBJ2-5,TGTGCCAGCAGTCCTACGGACAGGTTGGAGACCCAGTACTTC,CASSPTDRLETQYF
few,TRBV20-1,NA,TRBJ2-7,TGCAGTGCCAGTTTGGGGAGCCCACCATACGAGCAGTACTTC,CSASLGSPPYEQYF
few,TRBV7-2,TRBD2,TRBJ2-5,TGTGCCAGCGCCATGGGCGGGACTAGCCGAAAGACCCAGTACTTC,CASAMGGTSRKTQYF
few,TRBV7-9,NA,TRBJ2-1,TGTGCCAGCAGCTTAGAGTTCTCCTACAATGAGCAGTTCTTC,CASSLEFSYNEQFF
NA,TRBV20-1,NA,TRBJ1-2,TGCAGTGCTGCGAACCCCTCAGAATATGGCTACACCTTC,CSAANPSEYGYTF
NA,TRBV29-1,NA,TRBJ2-3,TGCAGCGTCGTCGGGACTTTTCCAGATACGCAGTATTTT,CSVVGTFPDTQYF
NA,TRBV4-1,NA,TRBJ2-7,TGCGCCAGCAGCCAAGATGGGGGAAGGGCCTACGAGCAGTACTTC,CASSQDGGRAYEQYF
NA,TRBV4-1,TRBD1,TRBJ1-2,TGCGCCAGCAGCCAAAAGGGTGGACAGGGTTCATATGGCTACACCTTC,CASSQKGGQGSYGYTF
NA,TRBV7-7,TRBD1,TRBJ2-5,TGTGCTAGCAGCTTCACCGGGACAGGTTCAGAGACCCAGTACTTC,CASSFTGTGSETQYF
many,TRBV28,TRBD2,TRBJ2-7,TGTGCCAGCAGTTTAGGTCGGGGGGCCTACGAGCAGTACTTC,CASSLGRGAYEQYF
few,TRBV7-3,NA,TRBJ2-5,TGTGCCAGCAGCCCCCAGGGGGGTCACCAGTACTTC,CASSPQGGHQYF
NA,TRBV28,NA,TRBJ1-4,TGTGCCAGCGGTTCCATGGGACACTATAATGAAAAACTGTTTTTT,CASGSMGHYNEKLFF
NA,TRBV29-1,NA,TRBJ2-2,TGCAGCGTCTTTGGTGAGACAGGAGGCACCGGGGAGCTGTTTTTT,CSVFGETGGTGELFF
few,TRBV5-4,TRBD2,TRBJ2-5,TGTGCCAGCAGCTTCGTCGGGGGGTCTCAAGAGACCCAGTACTTC,CASSFVGGSQETQYF
NA,TRBV4-3,TRBD2,TRBJ2-7,TGCGCCAGCAGCCAAGTGTCTAGCGGGTACAATGAGCAGTACTTC,CASSQVSSGYNEQYF
NA,TRBV5-1,NA,TRBJ2-2,TGCGCCAGCAGTGAGACTAGTTTCAGAGGGGAGCTGTTTTTT,CASSETSFRGELFF
few,TRBV21-1,NA,TRBJ2-7,TGTGCCAGCAGCAAAGGCGTCATTCTCTCCTACGAGCAGTACTTC,CASSKGVILSYEQYF
NA,TRBV2,TRBD2,TRBJ2-7,TGTGCCAGCAGTAGGGAAACTAGCGGCTACGAGCAGTACTTC,CASSRETSGYEQYF